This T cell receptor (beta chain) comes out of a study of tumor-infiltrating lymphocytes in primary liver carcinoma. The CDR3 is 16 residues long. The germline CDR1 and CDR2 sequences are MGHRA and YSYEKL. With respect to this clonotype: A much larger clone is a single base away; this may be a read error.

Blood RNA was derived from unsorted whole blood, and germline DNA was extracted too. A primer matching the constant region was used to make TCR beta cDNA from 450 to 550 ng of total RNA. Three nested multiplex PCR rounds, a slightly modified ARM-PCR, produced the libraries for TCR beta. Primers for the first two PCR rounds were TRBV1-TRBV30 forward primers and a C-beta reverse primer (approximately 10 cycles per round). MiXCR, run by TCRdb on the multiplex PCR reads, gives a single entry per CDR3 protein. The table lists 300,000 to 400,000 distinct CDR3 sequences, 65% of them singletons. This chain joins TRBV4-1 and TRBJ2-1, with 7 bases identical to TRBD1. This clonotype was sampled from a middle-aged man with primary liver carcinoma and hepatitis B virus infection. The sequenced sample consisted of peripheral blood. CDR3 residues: CTSSQDSQGSYNEQFF. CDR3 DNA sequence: TGCACCAGCAGCCAAGATTCACAGGGGTCCTACAATGAGCAGTTCTTC.